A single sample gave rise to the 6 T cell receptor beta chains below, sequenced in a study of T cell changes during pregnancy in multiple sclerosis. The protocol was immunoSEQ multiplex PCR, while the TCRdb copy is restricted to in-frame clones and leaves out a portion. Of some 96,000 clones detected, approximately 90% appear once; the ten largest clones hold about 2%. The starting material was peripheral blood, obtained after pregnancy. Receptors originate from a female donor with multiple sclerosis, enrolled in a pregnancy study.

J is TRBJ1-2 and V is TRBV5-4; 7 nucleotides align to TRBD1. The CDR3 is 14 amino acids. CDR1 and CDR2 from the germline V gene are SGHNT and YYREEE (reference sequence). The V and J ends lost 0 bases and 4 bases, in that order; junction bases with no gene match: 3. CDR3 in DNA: TGTGCCAGCAGCTTGGCCGGGGACAGCTATGGCTACACCTTC. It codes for CASSLAGDSYGYTF.

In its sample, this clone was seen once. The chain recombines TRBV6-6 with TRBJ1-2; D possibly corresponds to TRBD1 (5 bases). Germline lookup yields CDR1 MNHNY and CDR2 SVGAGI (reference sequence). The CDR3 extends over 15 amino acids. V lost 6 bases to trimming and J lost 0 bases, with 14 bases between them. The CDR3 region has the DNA TGTGCCAGCAGCTACGGGCCGGGGGCTAACTATGGCTACACCTTC. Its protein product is CASSYGPGANYGYTF.

The CDR3 DNA reads as TGTGCCAGCAGCTTCTCAGGGGGCTTAATGGGAGATACGCAGTATTTT. Translation gives CASSFSGGLMGDTQYF. The chain has TRBV9 and TRBJ2-3; 8 positions match TRBD1. After removal of 4 bases from V and 5 bases from J, the junction contained 12 bases not matched to a gene. The CDR3 loop spans 16 amino acids. Germline V lookup: CDR1 SGDLS, CDR2 YYNGEE.

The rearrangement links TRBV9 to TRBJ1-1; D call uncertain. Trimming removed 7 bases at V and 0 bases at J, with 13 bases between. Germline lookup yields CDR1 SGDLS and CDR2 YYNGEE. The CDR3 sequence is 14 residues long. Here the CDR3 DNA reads TGTGCCAGCGGCCCGGCGGCACTGAACACTGAAGCTTTCTTT. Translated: CASGPAALNTEAFF.

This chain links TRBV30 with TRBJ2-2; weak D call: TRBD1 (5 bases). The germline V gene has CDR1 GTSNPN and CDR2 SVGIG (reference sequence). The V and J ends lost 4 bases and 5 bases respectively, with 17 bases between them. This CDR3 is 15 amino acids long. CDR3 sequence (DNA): TGTGCCTGGACCCAGGACATGTCAAATACCGGGGAGCTGTTTTTT. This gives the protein CAWTQDMSNTGELFF.

The DNA for the CDR3 is TGCGCCAGCAGCTTGGGAGTACAGGGAGCTAACTATGGCTACACCTTC. This encodes CASSLGVQGANYGYTF. The rearrangement joins TRBV5-1 to TRBJ1-2; TRBD1 is a possible D gene (6 bases). Between the trimmed V and J ends, which lost 0 bases and 0 bases, there was a span of 12 bases. Germline CDR1 SGHRS, CDR2 YFSETQ. The length of the CDR3 is 16 residues.